The entry that follows covers one T cell receptor (beta chain) sequence. In the original workflow: Quantification of nucleated cells was approximated via reference gene primer amplification. TCRdb's copy holds only in-frame clones and misses some; the assay was immunoSEQ multiplex PCR. D and trimming were read from the DNA, whereas the V and J calls and clone size are those reported in that table. The data show under 100,000 clones, with over 75% seen just once and 2% to 2.5% held by the top ten. This entry comes from a study of blood T cell repertoires in COVID-19. Across the whole study: Acute and convalescent COVID-19 samples came from the United States, Italy and Spain. PBMCs, B-cell-depleted T cells, or T cells provided the cDNA or gDNA that made up the material.

The CDR3 extends over 16 amino acids. V was clipped by 6 bases and J by 0 bases; unmatched bases: 9. Germline assignment: CDR1 MNHNY and CDR2 SVGAGI (reference sequence). The V gene is TRBV6-6, the J gene TRBJ2-3; 7 nucleotides line up with TRBD1. This sequence was found in a woman in her 70s with acute or convalescent COVID-19. The sequenced material came from peripheral blood. CDR3 loop: CASRDRDSSSTDTQYF. As DNA, the CDR3 is TGTGCCAGCAGGGATCGGGACAGTTCTAGCACAGATACGCAGTATTTT.